A single sample gave rise to the 14 T cell receptor beta chains below, sequenced in a study of OX40 agonist ivuxolimab in advanced cancers. Sequencing used immunoSEQ multiplex PCR; TCRdb keeps in-frame clones, though not all of them. The data hold 75,000 to 90,000 clones, with 91% observed a single time. The specimen was CD4+ or CD8+ T cells sorted from blood, collected in a trial of the OX40 agonist ivuxolimab. The receptors come from an adult with an advanced solid tumor such as melanoma, head and neck, liver or kidney cancer.

The rearrangement joins TRBV11-2 to TRBJ2-7; perhaps TRBD1 as D (5 bases). Germline CDR1 SGHAT, CDR2 FQNNGV. Trimming took 2 bases from V and 4 from J, leaving 12 bases between them. The CDR3 has 14 amino acids. Here the CDR3 DNA reads TGTGCCAGCAGCTTATTGGGCAGGGCATACGAGCAGTACTTC. Protein: CASSLLGRAYEQYF.

The J gene is TRBJ2-1, the V gene TRBV9, with D possibly matching TRBD2 (6 bases). Germline V CDR1 and CDR2: SGDLS, YYNGEE. V lost 3 bases to trimming and J lost 3 bases, with 10 bases between them. The CDR3 is 14 residues long. The CDR3 spells CASSASGLYNEQFF. The CDR3 DNA reads as TGTGCCAGCAGCGCTTCGGGACTCTACAATGAGCAGTTCTTC.

As to this clone: Other DNA sequences in the same sample also yield this CDR3. This chain connects TRBV6-5 to TRBJ2-5, with D unclear. V lost 2 bases, J lost 4 bases, and 2 bases lay in between. This CDR3 spans 11 amino acids. The germline V gene encodes CDR1 MNHEY and CDR2 SVGAGI. The chain's CDR3 is CASSYGETQYF. DNA for the CDR3: TGTGCCAGCAGTTACGGAGAGACCCAGTACTTC.

This clone was seen a handful of times. The rearrangement links TRBV5-4 to TRBJ1-5; D is unclear. In germline, CDR1 is SGHNT, CDR2 YYREEE (reference sequence). V was shortened by 4 bases and J by 7 bases, with 9 bases between the two germline ends. The CDR3 has 12 amino acids. CDR3 nucleotide sequence: TGTGCCAGCAGCAAGGACGGCCAGCCCCAGCATTTT. Its protein product is CASSKDGQPQHF. The entire variable domain, with the rest obtained from reference TRBV5-4 and TRBJ1-5, is as follows: ETGVTQSPTHLIKTRGQQVTLRCSSQSGHNTVSWYQQALGQGPQFIFQYYREEENGRGNFPPRFSGLQFPNYSSELNVNALELDDSALYLCASSKDGQPQHFGDGTRLSIL.

The chain uses TRBV7-8 and TRBJ1-2; D not certain. This CDR3 has 13 residues. V dropped 4 bases and J dropped 8 bases, with 14 bases sitting between them. Germline V gene lookup returns CDR1 SGHVS and CDR2 FQNEAQ. CDR3 bases: TGTGCCAGCAGCTCGGGAGGATTGTGGGGCTACACCTTC. This gives the protein CASSSGGLWGYTF.

This rearrangement joins TRBV6-6 to TRBJ1-1; 7 bases are shared with TRBD1. The CDR3 loop spans 15 amino acids. Trimming took 4 bases from V and 2 from J; bases not matched to a gene: 7. The germline V gene has CDR1 MNHNY and CDR2 SVGAGI (reference sequence). The CDR3 DNA reads as TGTGCCAGCAGTTTTGGCAGGGGGTTAAACACTGAAGCTTTCTTT. Encoded protein: CASSFGRGLNTEAFF.

This clone was counted once. The V call is TRBV27, the J call TRBJ1-5, with D possibly matching TRBD1 (6 bases). The CDR3 is made up of 13 amino acids. V lost 4 bases and J 5 bases, leaving 9 bases between the germline ends. The germline gives CDR1 MNHEY, CDR2 SMNVEV (reference sequence). The CDR3 bases are TGTGCCAGCAGTTATTACAGGGATCAGCCCCAGCATTTT. Protein: CASSYYRDQPQHF.

This clone was detected only a few times. The chain has TRBV30 and TRBJ1-2, with D possibly being TRBD1 (5 bases). Per the germline V gene, CDR1 is GTSNPN and CDR2 is SVGIG (reference sequence). CDR3 length: 12 amino acids. Between the trimmed V and J ends, which lost 5 bases and 6 bases, there was a span of 13 bases. CDR3 coding DNA: TGTGCCTGGGATGGGGGAGGTAATGGCTACACCTTC. It is translated as CAWDGGGNGYTF.

For the CDR3, the DNA is TGCGCCAGCAGCCTAAAGAGGTATAGCGGGATTTCGGGGGCCAACGTCCTGACTTTC. Translation gives CASSLKRYSGISGANVLTF. The chain joins TRBV4-1 to TRBJ2-6, with 8 positions matching TRBD2. The CDR3 consists of 19 residues. Germline V CDR1 and CDR2: MGHRA, YSYEKL. V lost 4 bases and J lost 4; bases outside the gene matches: 15.

A single count supports this clone. The chain has TRBV28 and TRBJ2-3; tentative D call: TRBD2 (6 bases). The CDR3 is 15 residues long. The germline V gene has CDR1 MDHEN and CDR2 SYDVKM. The V gene lost 3 bases and the J gene lost 1 base, with 11 bases spanning the gap. The CDR3 reads CASSFSTGGTDTQYF. The CDR3 coding sequence is TGTGCCAGCAGTTTTTCGACGGGAGGCACAGATACGCAGTATTTT.

The rearrangement links TRBV9 to TRBJ1-1, with 9 nucleotides matching TRBD1. CDR1 and CDR2 from the germline V gene are SGDLS and YYNGEE. The length of the CDR3 is 16 residues. The V gene end was trimmed by 3 bases and the J gene end by 5 bases; junction bases not matched to a gene: 11. The CDR3 region is CASSDKQGAGWTEAFF. The CDR3 coding sequence is TGTGCCAGCAGCGATAAACAGGGGGCTGGGTGGACTGAAGCTTTCTTT.

The rearrangement uses TRBV19 and TRBJ1-1; 9 bases fit TRBD1. Germline CDR1 is LNHDA and CDR2 is SQIVND (reference sequence). With V trimmed by 3 bases and J by 1 base, 3 bases remained unmatched. The CDR3 sequence is 15 residues long. DNA of the CDR3: TGTGCCAGTAGTATTACAGGGGGCGGGAACACTGAAGCTTTCTTT. This translates into CASSITGGGNTEAFF. Using reference TRBV19 and TRBJ1-1 for the parts outside the CDR3, the full variable domain is DGGITQSPKYLFRKEGQNVTLSCEQNLNHDAMYWYRQDPGQGLRLIYYSQIVNDFQKGDIAEGYSVSREKKESFPLTVTSAQKNPTAFYLCASSITGGGNTEAFFGQGTRLTVV.

The rearrangement uses TRBV4-1 and TRBJ2-2; D ambiguous. Per the germline V gene, CDR1 is MGHRA and CDR2 is YSYEKL. Trimming took off 3 bases at V and 5 bases at J, with 7 bases between the two ends. The CDR3 totals 13 residues. The CDR3 here is CASSHLGTGELFF. The DNA for the CDR3 is TGCGCCAGCAGCCATCTGGGGACCGGGGAGCTGTTTTTT.

This clone appeared once. The chain carries TRBV6-5 and TRBJ1-5; tentatively, D is TRBD1 (5 bases). V lost 6 bases, J lost 3 bases, and 15 bases lay in between. From germline, CDR1 is MNHEY and CDR2 SVGAGI. The CDR3 runs 15 residues. The CDR3 DNA reads as TGTGCCAGCAGCCCCGCAACAGGAAACAATCAGCCCCAGCATTTT. Amino acid sequence: CASSPATGNNQPQHF.